Following are 29 T cell receptor beta chains from one sample sequenced in a study of T cell repertoires in cytomegalovirus infection. Each CDR3 protein is one row after TCRdb ran MiXCR on the reads. This repertoire shows 480,000 or so distinct CDR3 sequences, approximately 10% found once; its top ten account for about a tenth. Sequencing was done on a sample of PBMCs. These TCRs come from a human donor in good health (CMV status not recorded). Some clones in this sample may be carry-over from other donors' samples.

This clonotype was seen many times. The V gene is TRBV7-3, the J gene TRBJ2-5; TRBD2 matches at 11 bases. Trimming cost V 1 base and J 2 bases; bases outside gene matches: 0. Germline assignment: CDR1 SGHTA and CDR2 FQGTGA. CDR3 size: 15 residues. The CDR3 coding sequence is TGTGCCAGCAGCTTAATAGCGGGAGGGCAAGAGACCCAGTACTTC. This sequence encodes CASSLIAGGQETQYF.

This sequence joins TRBV6-1 and TRBJ2-5; TRBD1 agrees at 10 bases. The length of the CDR3 is 14 residues. Germline V gene data show CDR1 as MNHNS and CDR2 as SASEGT. Trimming at V came to 4 bases and at J to 5 bases, leaving 4 bases not matched to a gene. In DNA form, the CDR3 reads TGTGCCAGCAGTGCCGGGACAGGGGTCGAGACCCAGTACTTC. Translating gives CASSAGTGVETQYF.

This clonotype was counted ten times or more. The rearrangement links TRBV28 to TRBJ1-2; 10 bases align to TRBD1. V gave up 6 bases and J gave up 9 bases; unmatched junction bases: 16. Germline loops: CDR1 MDHEN, CDR2 SYDVKM. CDR3 length: 16 residues. The CDR3 nucleotides read TGTGCCAGCAGGACCCCGACAGGGGGCAACCTTGGGCGCTACACCTTC. Translating it yields CASRTPTGGNLGRYTF.

This clonotype was found a few times. The chain has TRBV29-1 and TRBJ2-7; D possibly corresponds to TRBD2 (5 bases). The CDR3 has 12 amino acids. The germline V gene has CDR1 SQVTM and CDR2 ANQGSEA. V was trimmed by 3 bases and J by 7 bases, leaving 13 bases between them. Written as DNA, the CDR3 is TGCAGCGTTGATGCGGGTGAGCGGGAGCAGTACTTC. Its protein product is CSVDAGEREQYF.

In its sample, this clonotype was seen many times. The V gene is TRBV11-2, the J gene TRBJ1-2; 9 bases fit TRBD1. The CDR3 totals 15 residues. Per the germline V gene, CDR1 is SGHAT and CDR2 is FQNNGV. The V segment lost 5 bases and the J segment 4 bases; nucleotides outside the gene matches: 8. The CDR3 protein is CASSTHRGRGYGYTF. CDR3 bases: TGTGCCAGCAGCACCCACAGGGGGCGCGGCTATGGCTACACCTTC.

This clonotype has at least ten counts. The rearrangement links TRBV7-2 to TRBJ2-2, with 11 bases matching TRBD1. V gave up 5 bases and J gave up 2 bases; unmatched junction bases: 4. Germline V gives CDR1 SGHTA, CDR2 FQGNSA. This CDR3 spans 16 amino acids. The CDR3 here is CASSHRTGGNTGELFF. CDR3 in DNA: TGTGCCAGCAGCCACCGGACAGGGGGCAACACCGGGGAGCTGTTTTTT.

This clonotype was counted ten times or more. The chain is built from TRBV7-9 and TRBJ2-1; TRBD2 matches 9 bases. Germline loops: CDR1 SEHNR, CDR2 FQNEAQ (reference sequence). J was trimmed by 4 bases and V by 0 bases; bases with no gene match: 7. There are 17 residues in the CDR3. The CDR3 DNA sequence: TGTGCCAGCAGCTTAGCAGTCGGAGCGGGGGGTTACAATGAGCAGTTCTTC. This translates into CASSLAVGAGGYNEQFF.

This clonotype appeared many times. V usage is TRBV28 and J usage is TRBJ2-1; D unclear. The CDR3 is 15 amino acids. V was trimmed by 3 bases and J by 5 bases, leaving 14 bases between them. Germline CDR1 reads MDHEN; CDR2 reads SYDVKM. CDR3 nucleotide sequence: TGTGCCAGCAGTTTTTACCCTAGGGCGAACAATGAGCAGTTCTTC. It specifies CASSFYPRANNEQFF.

The chain couples TRBV6-5 to TRBJ1-1, with a weak D call TRBD1 (5 bases). The CDR3 has 13 residues. Trimming left V 7 bases short and J 7 bases short, with 16 bases between. Germline V gene lookup returns CDR1 MNHEY and CDR2 SVGAGI. CDR3 DNA: TGTGCCAGCACCAACGCTGGGACTGTTGAAGCTTTCTTT. It specifies CASTNAGTVEAFF.

This clonotype was picked up many times. V usage is TRBV7-6 and J usage is TRBJ2-1, with a weak D call TRBD2 (6 bases). Trimming took 0 bases from V and 2 from J, leaving 11 bases between them. This CDR3 is built from 16 residues. Germline V gene data show CDR1 as SGHVS and CDR2 as FNYEAQ. This CDR3 reads CASSLAWGVPYNEQFF. CDR3 DNA: TGTGCCAGCAGCTTAGCGTGGGGGGTACCCTACAATGAGCAGTTCTTC.

This clonotype was counted only a few times. This chain's CDR3 is CASSFQGGKGYEQYF. CDR3 bases: TGTGCCAGCAGTTTCCAGGGAGGAAAAGGCTACGAGCAGTACTTC. The chain uses TRBV28 and TRBJ2-7, with D possibly matching TRBD2 (6 bases). In germline, CDR1 is MDHEN, CDR2 SYDVKM. V gave up 3 bases and J gave up 3 bases, with 15 bases separating them. The CDR3 extends over 15 amino acids.

In this sample, this clonotype turned up a few times. The chain joins TRBV5-1 to TRBJ2-5; 7 nucleotides agree with TRBD2. J lost 4 bases, V lost 0 bases, and 6 bases had no gene match. The germline gives CDR1 SGHRS, CDR2 YFSETQ. CDR3 length: 15 amino acids. The CDR3 DNA follows: TGCGCCAGCAGCTTGGGAAGACTAGCTGGAGAGACCCAGTACTTC. Protein: CASSLGRLAGETQYF.

The chain has TRBV5-4 and TRBJ2-5, with 10 bases lining up with TRBD2. The CDR3 contains 15 residues. The J segment lost 5 bases and the V segment lost 5 bases, leaving 9 bases of the junction unmatched. Germline V lookup: CDR1 SGHNT, CDR2 YYREEE (reference sequence). CDR3 residues: CASSSSGGASETQYF. In nucleotides, the CDR3 is TGTGCCAGCAGTTCGAGCGGGGGGGCCTCGGAGACCCAGTACTTC.

Ten or more counts support this clonotype. This chain links TRBV20-1 with TRBJ2-1; weak D call: TRBD2 (7 bases). Trimming removed 5 bases at V and 2 bases at J, with 19 bases between. The CDR3 has 16 amino acids. The germline V gene has CDR1 DFQATT and CDR2 SNEGSKA (reference sequence). DNA for the CDR3: TGCAGTGCTCCCCCGCGGGGGCCGGGAACCTACAATGAGCAGTTCTTC. Amino acid sequence: CSAPPRGPGTYNEQFF.

There are many counts of this clonotype. This chain joins TRBV3-1 and TRBJ1-1; unclear D gene. The germline V gene encodes CDR1 LGHDT and CDR2 YNNKEL (reference sequence). Trimming took 0 bases from V and 8 from J, leaving 16 bases between them. This CDR3 spans 15 amino acids. This CDR3 reads CASSQDRRASGEAFF. In DNA, the CDR3 is TGTGCCAGCAGCCAAGATCGTCGGGCTAGCGGAGAAGCTTTCTTT.

This clonotype was picked up a small number of times. The rearrangement links TRBV25-1 to TRBJ2-3; 9 nucleotides match TRBD2. Germline V gene data show CDR1 as MGHDK and CDR2 as SYGVNS. This CDR3 contains 16 residues. V dropped 0 bases and J dropped 4; count of bases not matched to a gene: 5. The CDR3 region has the DNA TGTGCCAGCAGTGAATACGGCGGGGGGGCCCCAGATACGCAGTATTTT. It encodes CASSEYGGGAPDTQYF.

V usage is TRBV20-1 and J usage is TRBJ2-1; perhaps TRBD2 as D (5 bases). The CDR3 covers 17 residues. The germline CDR1 and CDR2 sequences are DFQATT and SNEGSKA (reference sequence). Trimming pared 0 bases from V and 6 bases from J, leaving 21 bases between. The CDR3 nucleotides are TGCAGTGCTAGAGATTTTGACGGGGTTCCTGAGATCAATGAGCAGTTCTTC. Protein: CSARDFDGVPEINEQFF.

The table lists this clonotype with many counts. The J gene is TRBJ1-2, the V gene TRBV7-8; the D gene is possibly TRBD1 (6 bases). CDR1 SGHVS and CDR2 FQNEAQ come from the germline V gene. The CDR3 length is 13 residues. Trimming took 2 bases from V and 8 from J, leaving 12 bases between them. The CDR3 bases are TGTGCCAGCAGCTTAAACACAGGGCCGGGCTACACCTTC. It encodes CASSLNTGPGYTF.

The table lists this clonotype with many counts. The V and J genes are TRBV19 and TRBJ1-1, with TRBD1 as a possible D gene (5 bases). The germline V and J ends were trimmed by 7 bases and 0 bases, with 9 bases remaining between them. Germline CDR1 reads LNHDA; CDR2 reads SQIVND (reference sequence). This CDR3 region has 13 residues. The CDR3 here is CASMGPLNTEAFF. CDR3 DNA sequence: TGTGCCAGTATGGGACCATTGAACACTGAAGCTTTCTTT. The full variable domain, in which reference TRBV19 and TRBJ1-1 provide the parts outside the CDR3, is DGGITQSPKYLFRKEGQNVTLSCEQNLNHDAMYWYRQDPGQGLRLIYYSQIVNDFQKGDIAEGYSVSREKKESFPLTVTSAQKNPTAFYLCASMGPLNTEAFFGQGTRLTVV.

The chain joins TRBV5-1 to TRBJ2-7, with a weak D call TRBD1 (5 bases). The V end lost 4 bases, the J end lost 3 bases, and 8 bases lay between the germline ends. Germline V gene lookup returns CDR1 SGHRS and CDR2 YFSETQ. CDR3 size: 12 residues. The CDR3 nucleotides are TGCGCCAGCAGCACAGACAGCTACGAGCAGTACTTC. It codes for CASSTDSYEQYF.

The gene calls are TRBV10-3 and TRBJ1-1; D uncertain. Germline CDR1 is ENHRY and CDR2 is SYGVKD. The ends were cut back, 6 bases at V and 5 bases at J, with 10 bases in the middle. CDR3 size: 12 residues. The CDR3 loop reads CAIRRGGTEAFF. For the CDR3, the DNA is TGTGCCATCAGACGAGGAGGTACTGAAGCTTTCTTT.

This clonotype was picked up a small number of times. The chain combines TRBV19 with TRBJ2-5; 9 nucleotides align to TRBD2. This CDR3 has 15 amino acids. Germline V gives CDR1 LNHDA, CDR2 SQIVND (reference sequence). The V gene end was trimmed by 7 bases and the J gene end by 5 bases; junction bases not matched to a gene: 11. The CDR3 here is CASTDGGLAMETQYF. The CDR3 DNA follows: TGTGCCAGTACCGATGGGGGACTAGCTATGGAGACCCAGTACTTC.

This clonotype has a count of ten or more. The chain employs TRBV27 and TRBJ2-7, with 7 positions matching TRBD1. Germline trimming cut 7 bases from V and 2 bases from J; bases unmatched to any gene: 17. CDR3 length: 17 residues. Germline V gene sequence: CDR1 MNHEY, CDR2 SMNVEV (reference sequence). The CDR3 protein is CASTQGVSRTGPYEQYF. The CDR3 bases are TGTGCCAGCACCCAGGGGGTGAGTAGGACTGGCCCCTACGAGCAGTACTTC.

This clonotype was seen many times. Here the CDR3 DNA reads TGTGCCAGCAGCTTAAGAGGCCTCTCTGGAAACACCATATATTTT. As protein: CASSLRGLSGNTIYF. V is TRBV7-2 and J is TRBJ1-3; D unclear. CDR1 and CDR2 (germline): SGHTA, FQGNSA. This CDR3 region has 15 residues. V was cut by 2 bases and J by 0 bases, with 8 bases left in between. Based on the CDR3 plus reference TRBV7-2 and TRBJ1-3, the full variable domain is GAGVSQSPSNKVTEKGKDVELRCDPISGHTALYWYRQSLGQGLEFLIYFQGNSAPDKSGLPSDRFSAERTGGSVSTLTIQRTQQEDSAVYLCASSLRGLSGNTIYFGEGSWLTVV.

Written as DNA, the CDR3 is TGCAGTGCACGGGGGCGGACAGGGGGCCCTGAAGCTTTCTTT. Its translation: CSARGRTGGPEAFF. V and J are TRBV20-1 and TRBJ1-1, with 11 nucleotides matching TRBD1. The CDR3 spans 14 residues. V was pared by 6 bases and J by 6 bases, with 9 bases of the junction left unmatched. CDR1 is DFQATT, CDR2 SNEGSKA, per germline (reference sequence).

There are many counts of this clonotype. This CDR3 reads CSAATGQGYSNQPQHF. DNA of the CDR3: TGCAGTGCTGCTACAGGCCAAGGTTATAGCAATCAGCCCCAGCATTTT. The chain recombines TRBV20-1 with TRBJ1-5; TRBD1 might be the D (5 bases). This CDR3 spans 16 amino acids. Germline CDR1 is DFQATT and CDR2 is SNEGSKA (reference sequence). Trimming pared 5 bases from V and 0 bases from J, leaving 17 bases between.

In this sample, this clonotype turned up many times. This chain connects TRBV7-3 to TRBJ1-5, with a possible D match to TRBD1 (5 bases). Germline CDR1 reads SGHTA; CDR2 reads FQGTGA. Trimming cost V 0 bases and J 3 bases, with 15 bases left between them. This CDR3 contains 17 residues. CDR3 coding DNA: TGTGCCAGCAGCTTAACATCCGGGGCCTATGACAATCAGCCCCAGCATTTT. Translating gives CASSLTSGAYDNQPQHF.

This clonotype has at least ten counts. The V gene is TRBV3-1, the J gene TRBJ2-1, with D hard to call. Trimming removed 0 bases at V and 7 bases at J, with 7 bases between. The germline V gene encodes CDR1 LGHDT and CDR2 YNNKEL (reference sequence). The CDR3 runs 13 residues. CDR3 DNA: TGTGCCAGCAGCCAAGATGTGGAGAATGAGCAGTTCTTC. Residues: CASSQDVENEQFF.

This clonotype was recorded at least ten times. The chain couples TRBV7-8 to TRBJ1-2; D perhaps matches TRBD1 (6 bases). The germline V and J ends were trimmed by 1 base and 7 bases, with 19 bases remaining between them. Per germline, CDR1 SGHVS and CDR2 FQNEAQ. CDR3 length: 16 residues. The CDR3 DNA sequence: TGTGCCAGCAGCTTAGAGGACGGGGGTACAGGGTTTGGCTACACCTTC. It codes for CASSLEDGGTGFGYTF.